The next 17 T cell receptor beta chains were all read from a single sample in a study of blood T cell repertoires in COVID-19. TCRdb's copy holds only in-frame clones and misses some; the assay was immunoSEQ multiplex PCR. The sample lists approximately 15,000 clones, around nine tenths seen once, with roughly 2.3% in the top ten. Specimen: peripheral blood. These receptors were collected from a woman aged 70-85 years in a cohort sampled during active or convalescent COVID-19.

For the CDR3, the DNA is TGTGCCAGCAGCCAAGTCCTTACAGAAATTAACACTGAAGCTTTCTTT. Translation gives CASSQVLTEINTEAFF. The chain carries TRBV3-1 (or the pseudogene TRBV3-2) and TRBJ1-1; the D is unclear. CDR3 size: 16 residues. CDR1 and CDR2 (germline): LGHDT, YNNKEL (reference sequence). Deletions cut 1 base from V and 2 bases from J, with 14 bases between.

The chain has TRBV28 and TRBJ1-1, with 7 positions matching TRBD1. Germline CDR1 and CDR2: MDHEN and SYDVKM. This CDR3 has 15 residues. Trimming removed 4 bases from V and 4 bases from J; junction bases left unmatched: 9. For the CDR3, the DNA is TGTGCCAGCAGTTCCCCGGACAGGTTGATCACTGAAGCTTTCTTT. The encoded protein is CASSSPDRLITEAFF.

V and J are TRBV6-6 and TRBJ1-1, with a weak D call TRBD1 (5 bases). This CDR3 is built from 17 residues. CDR1 is MNHNY and CDR2 is SVGAGI in the germline V gene (reference sequence). The V gene lost 5 bases and the J gene lost 1 base, with 20 bases spanning the gap. The CDR3 nucleotides read TGTGCCAGCAGTCCCCGGGGGGTCGGCGGATCGAACACTGAAGCTTTCTTT. This translates into CASSPRGVGGSNTEAFF.

The genes are TRBV3-1 (or the pseudogene TRBV3-2) and TRBJ1-2; 7 nucleotides agree with TRBD1. V gave up 1 base and J gave up 0 bases; unmatched junction bases: 5. The CDR3 totals 16 residues. CDR1 LGHDT and CDR2 YNNKEL come from the germline V gene (reference sequence). The CDR3 DNA follows: TGTGCCAGCAGCCAAGGAGGGACAGCCCCTAACTATGGCTACACCTTC. Encoded protein: CASSQGGTAPNYGYTF.

The chain carries TRBV2 and TRBJ1-1; 9 nucleotides match TRBD1. The V gene's germline CDR1 is SNHLY and CDR2 FYNNEI. Unmatched junction bases numbered 9, after V lost 3 bases and J lost 4 bases. The CDR3 is 16 amino acids. For the CDR3, the DNA is TGTGCCAGCAGTGATAACTATAACAGGGGGCTCACTGAAGCTTTCTTT. This translates into CASSDNYNRGLTEAFF.

CDR3 residues: CANSKDRHSSPLHF. The CDR3 coding sequence is TGTGCCAACTCAAAGGACAGGCACAGTTCACCCCTCCACTTT. The chain combines TRBV28 with TRBJ1-6; 7 positions match TRBD1. The CDR3 has 14 amino acids. V was pared by 10 bases and J by 9 bases, with 12 bases of the junction left unmatched. Germline CDR1 and CDR2: MDHEN and SYDVKM.

The rearrangement uses TRBV4-3 and TRBJ2-7, with D tentatively TRBD2 (6 bases). This CDR3 has 14 amino acids. V was cut by 3 bases and J by 4 bases, with 13 bases left in between. Germline V CDR1 and CDR2: LGHNA, YSLEER. CDR3 residues: CASSQELGRYEQYF. CDR3 DNA sequence: TGCGCCAGCAGCCAGGAGCTTGGGAGGTACGAGCAGTACTTC.

J is TRBJ1-5 and V is TRBV7-8; 7 bases are a match to TRBD1. Germline assignment: CDR1 SGHVS and CDR2 FQNEAQ. This CDR3 is built from 16 residues. Unmatched junction bases numbered 6, after V lost 1 base and J lost 3 bases. The CDR3 DNA is TGTGCCAGCAGCTTAGAGCCAGGGGGGACCAATCAGCCCCAGCATTTT. Its translation: CASSLEPGGTNQPQHF.

The V call is TRBV5-6, the J call TRBJ2-7; 8 bases align to TRBD1. Trimming cost V 3 bases and J 0 bases; bases outside gene matches: 8. This CDR3 region has 16 residues. The germline V gene has CDR1 SGHDT and CDR2 YYEEEE. The CDR3 sequence: CASSWWDRLFSYEQYF. The CDR3 DNA reads TGTGCCAGCAGCTGGTGGGACAGGCTATTCTCCTACGAGCAGTACTTC.

The chain couples TRBV11-3 to TRBJ1-1; 9 bases match TRBD1. The CDR3 is 13 residues long. J lost 11 bases, V lost 5 bases, and 9 bases had no gene match. Germline lookup yields CDR1 SGHNT and CDR2 YENEEA. The CDR3 reads CASSQTGGGDAFF. In DNA, the CDR3 is TGTGCCAGCAGCCAAACAGGGGGCGGTGATGCTTTCTTT. The full variable domain, its missing parts supplied by reference TRBV11-3 and TRBJ1-1, is EAGVVQSPRYKIIEKKQPVAFWCNPISGHNTLYWYLQNLGQGPELLIRYENEEAVDDSQLPKDRFSAERLKGVDSTLKIQPAELGDSAVYLCASSQTGGGDAFFGQGTRLTVV.

The chain links TRBV25-1 to TRBJ2-1, with 9 positions matching TRBD1. This CDR3 is built from 15 residues. With V trimmed by 5 bases and J by 9 bases, 11 bases remained unmatched. Per the germline V gene, CDR1 is MGHDK and CDR2 is SYGVNS. The CDR3 protein is CASSNTGGAVFEQFF. The CDR3 DNA reads TGTGCCAGCAGTAATACAGGGGGCGCCGTTTTTGAGCAGTTCTTC. The full variable domain, in which reference TRBV25-1 and TRBJ2-1 provide the parts outside the CDR3, is EADIYQTPRYLVIGTGKKITLECSQTMGHDKMYWYQQDPGMELHLIHYSYGVNSTEKGDLSSESTVSRIRTEHFPLTLESARPSHTSQYLCASSNTGGAVFEQFFGPGTRLTVL.

V gene TRBV6-6 combines with J gene TRBJ2-3; D possibly corresponds to TRBD1 (6 bases). V was pared by 6 bases and J by 7 bases, with 11 bases between. This CDR3 has 12 residues. Germline lookup yields CDR1 MNHNY and CDR2 SVGAGI (reference sequence). This CDR3 reads CASRQGRNTQYF. DNA for the CDR3: TGTGCCAGCAGACAGGGTAGGAATACGCAGTATTTT.

The J gene is TRBJ2-4, the V gene TRBV19; no clear D gene. Trimming removed 4 bases at V and 2 bases at J, with 12 bases between. Per germline, CDR1 LNHDA and CDR2 SQIVND (reference sequence). CDR3 length: 15 amino acids. CDR3 sequence: CASSSPVVTKNIQYF. In nucleotides, the CDR3 is TGTGCCAGTAGTAGTCCGGTGGTAACCAAAAACATTCAGTACTTC.

The V gene is TRBV7-2, the J gene TRBJ2-1; weak D call: TRBD1 (5 bases). The CDR3 loop spans 13 amino acids. The V gene lost 0 bases and the J gene lost 9 bases, with 9 bases spanning the gap. Germline values: CDR1 SGHTA, CDR2 FQGNSA. CDR3 in amino acids: CASSLAQAGEQFF. DNA of the CDR3: TGTGCCAGCAGCTTAGCACAGGCCGGTGAGCAGTTCTTC.

This sequence joins TRBV5-1 and TRBJ2-5; D not certain. V gave up 0 bases and J gave up 7 bases, with 4 bases separating them. The CDR3 extends over 11 amino acids. In germline, CDR1 is SGHRS, CDR2 YFSETQ. CDR3 protein: CASSLGATQYF. DNA for the CDR3: TGCGCCAGCAGCTTGGGGGCGACCCAGTACTTC.

This sequence joins TRBV5-1 and TRBJ2-1; 8 bases map to TRBD2. This CDR3 is 16 amino acids long. Looked up from germline, CDR1 is SGHRS and CDR2 is YFSETQ. Trimming took 5 bases from V and 2 from J; bases not matched to a gene: 9. This CDR3 is CASSRTGGAAYNEQFF. In DNA form, the CDR3 reads TGCGCCAGCAGTCGAACCGGGGGGGCGGCCTACAATGAGCAGTTCTTC. The entire variable domain, with the rest obtained from reference TRBV5-1 and TRBJ2-1, is as follows: KAGVTQTPRYLIKTRGQQVTLSCSPISGHRSVSWYQQTPGQGLQFLFEYFSETQRNKGNFPGRFSGRQFSNSRSEMNVSTLELGDSALYLCASSRTGGAAYNEQFFGPGTRLTVL.

This chain joins TRBV5-6 and TRBJ1-4; 9 bases are a match to TRBD1. The CDR3 length is 15 residues. J gave up 2 bases and V 4 bases, and 3 bases lay outside the gene matches. CDR1 and CDR2 from the germline V gene are SGHDT and YYEEEE. CDR3 in amino acids: CASSGQGRTNEKLFF. In nucleotides, the CDR3 is TGTGCCAGCAGCGGACAGGGGAGGACTAATGAAAAACTGTTTTTT.